This T cell receptor (beta chain) comes out of a study of blood T cell repertoires in COVID-19. The wider study: PBMCs, B-cell-depleted T cells, or T cells were the source of the cDNA or gDNA that made up the material.

TCRdb's copy holds only in-frame clones and misses some; the assay was immunoSEQ multiplex PCR. The profile shows under 300,000 clones, 75% to 90% of them singletons. The length of the CDR3 is 19 residues. Trimming took 5 bases from V and 1 from J, leaving 26 bases between them. Germline V gene data show CDR1 as MNHEY and CDR2 as SMNVEV (reference sequence). Input material: peripheral blood. The TCR comes from a middle-aged woman who had recovered from COVID-19. The chain links TRBV27 to TRBJ2-5; tentative D call: TRBD2 (7 bases). Here the CDR3 reads CASSRLKELGRGRQETQYF. CDR3 DNA sequence: TGTGCCAGCAGTCGATTGAAGGAGTTAGGGCGGGGGCGCCAAGAGACCCAGTACTTC.